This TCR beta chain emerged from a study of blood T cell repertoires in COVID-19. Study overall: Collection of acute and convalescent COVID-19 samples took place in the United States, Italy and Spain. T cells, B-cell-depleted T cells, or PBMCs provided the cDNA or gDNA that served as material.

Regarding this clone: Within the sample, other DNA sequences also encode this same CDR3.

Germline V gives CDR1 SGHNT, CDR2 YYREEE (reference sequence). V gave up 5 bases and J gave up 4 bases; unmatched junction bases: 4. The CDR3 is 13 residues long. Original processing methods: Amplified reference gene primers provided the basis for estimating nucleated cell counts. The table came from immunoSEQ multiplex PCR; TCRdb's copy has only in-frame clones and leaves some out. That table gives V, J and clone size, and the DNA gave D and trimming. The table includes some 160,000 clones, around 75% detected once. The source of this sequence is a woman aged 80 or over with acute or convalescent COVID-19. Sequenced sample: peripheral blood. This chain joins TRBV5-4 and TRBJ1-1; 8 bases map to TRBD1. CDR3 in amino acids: CASRRTGGTEAFF. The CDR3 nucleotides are TGTGCCAGCAGGCGTACAGGGGGCACTGAAGCTTTCTTT.